Presented here are 29 T cell receptor beta chains from one specimen sequenced in a study of Tregs in tolerant kidney transplant recipients. Profiled with immunoSEQ multiplex PCR; TCRdb holds only in-frame clones, not every one. This table lists 48,000 or so clones. The specimen comprised CD4+ T cells from blood, sampled before the transplant. These receptor sequences come from a human donor who received a combined kidney and bone marrow transplant.

For this clone: The read gets to within 3 residues of the CDR3 end, and the germline J gene fills in the rest. This chain uses TRBV29-1 with TRBJ2-1; D remains ambiguous. This CDR3 has 11 amino acids. V was clipped by 7 bases and J by 6 bases, with 10 bases between them. Germline-derived CDR1 and CDR2 are SQVTM and ANQGSEA. The CDR3 region is CSGLVGNEQFF. The sequenced part of the CDR3 DNA is TGCAGCGGGCTAGTCGGCAATGAG.

Notes on this clone: The read terminates 3 residues before the CDR3 end, so the remaining end is supplied by the germline J gene. This rearrangement joins TRBV18 to TRBJ2-5; D is possibly TRBD1 (8 bases). V was cut by 3 bases and J by 6 bases, with 14 bases left in between. This CDR3 has 14 residues. Germline V lookup: CDR1 KGHSH, CDR2 LQKENI. The CDR3 loop is CASSPQQGGKTQYF. The covered CDR3 bases are TGTGCCAGCTCACCTCAACAGGGGGGGAAGACC.

A note on this clone: The read stops 3 residues short of the end of the CDR3; the missing end is completed from the germline J gene. V and J are TRBV20-1 and TRBJ2-7, with 12 bases identical to TRBD2. The length of the CDR3 is 15 residues. V was clipped by 5 bases and J by 0 bases; unmatched bases: 5. CDR1 is DFQATT, CDR2 SNEGSKA, per germline (reference sequence). CDR3 bases read: TGCAGTGCTCCAGAGACTAGCGGGGGCTCCTACGAG. Translated, it gives CSAPETSGGSYE. The entire CDR3 protein is CSAPETSGGSYEQYF.

The sequenced part of the CDR3 DNA is TGTGCCAGCAGTCAAGACAGGGGAGGGAACTATGGC. It is translated as CASSQDRGGNYG. The full CDR3 protein reads CASSQDRGGNYGYTF. This chain joins TRBV6-1 and TRBJ1-2; 8 positions agree with TRBD1. From the germline J gene comes the end of the CDR3, since the read stops 3 residues before it. The CDR3 is made up of 15 amino acids. Germline lookup yields CDR1 MNHNS and CDR2 SASEGT. Unmatched junction bases numbered 7, after V lost 5 bases and J lost 2 bases.

In the case of this clone: With the read ending 3 residues before the CDR3 end, the germline J gene is used to fill in that end. The chain has TRBV20-1 and TRBJ2-3; 11 bases are a match to TRBD2. The CDR3 is made up of 15 amino acids. Germline CDR1 is DFQATT and CDR2 is SNEGSKA (reference sequence). V shed 5 bases, J shed 6 bases, and the junction held 10 bases outside the gene matches. The sequenced CDR3 bases are TGCAGTGCTTCTTTCTTAGCGGGAGGGGCTGATACG. This gives the protein CSASFLAGGADT. The CDR3 in its entirety is CSASFLAGGADTQYF.

About this clone: The read gets to within 3 residues of the CDR3 end, and the germline J gene fills in the rest. V usage is TRBV20-1 and J usage is TRBJ2-3; 7 positions agree with TRBD2. V lost 5 bases, J lost 1 base, and 6 bases stayed unmatched. This CDR3 comprises 14 residues. Germline CDR1 and CDR2: DFQATT and SNEGSKA (reference sequence). The CDR3 sequence: CSALGLVGTDTQYF. CDR3 DNA (partial): TGCAGTGCTTTAGGACTAGTTGGCACAGATACG.

With respect to this clone: The read halts 3 residues ahead of the CDR3 end, with the missing end drawn from the germline J gene. The rearrangement joins TRBV5-1 to TRBJ2-3; the match to TRBD2 covers 12 bases. The germline CDR1 and CDR2 sequences are SGHRS and YFSETQ. The length of the CDR3 is 17 residues. The V gene end was trimmed by 0 bases and the J gene end by 0 bases; junction bases not matched to a gene: 2. The chain's CDR3 is CASSLVLAGGSTDTQYF. The covered CDR3 bases are TGCGCCAGCAGCTTGGTTCTAGCGGGAGGGAGCACAGATACG.

To note about this clone: The sequenced fragment ends 3 residues before the CDR3 boundary, so the rest is inferred from the germline J gene. The genes are TRBV19 and TRBJ2-7; 7 positions match TRBD1. From germline, CDR1 is LNHDA and CDR2 SQIVND (reference sequence). With 6 bases clipped from V and 0 bases from J, the junction kept 11 bases outside the gene matches. The length of the CDR3 is 16 residues. CDR3 bases read: TGTGCCAGTAGGAAATATGGGACAGAAGACTCCTACGAG. This encodes CASRKYGTEDSYE. The CDR3 in full is CASRKYGTEDSYEQYF.

Turning to this clone: The read terminates 3 residues ahead of where the CDR3 ends, so the germline J gene completes it. The chain has TRBV18 and TRBJ2-1; 10 bases are a match to TRBD2. V shed 3 bases, J shed 4 bases, and the junction held 6 bases outside the gene matches. Germline assignment: CDR1 KGHSH and CDR2 LQKENI. CDR3 length: 16 amino acids. The CDR3 DNA, read in part, is TGTGCCAGCTCACCTTCGACTAGCGGGTCATACAATGAG. Translation gives CASSPSTSGSYNE. From start to end, the CDR3 is CASSPSTSGSYNEQFF.

On this clone: The observed sequence ends 3 residues before the CDR3 terminus, with the missing tail filled in from the germline J gene. J is TRBJ2-1 and V is TRBV6-2 or TRBV6-3; possible D gene TRBD2, 5 bases. V lost 2 bases to trimming and J lost 8 bases, with 10 bases between them. From germline, CDR1 is MNHEY and CDR2 SVGEGT. The CDR3 contains 13 residues. This CDR3 is CASSYGLLDEQFF. The DNA read from the CDR3 is TGTGCCAGCAGTTACGGACTGCTAGATGAG.

This CDR3 is CASSVLPSGANVLTF. The DNA read from the CDR3 is TGCGCCAGCAGCGTTCTCCCCTCTGGGGCCAACGTC. This chain connects TRBV5-1 to TRBJ2-6; no reliable D call. Coverage ceases 3 residues before the CDR3 finishes, and the germline J gene fills in the end. V lost 4 bases and J 0 bases, leaving 8 bases between the germline ends. CDR1 is SGHRS, CDR2 YFSETQ, per germline. The CDR3 is 15 amino acids.

In the case of this clone: Sequencing ends 3 residues short of the CDR3 end; the germline J gene provides the rest. The chain links TRBV7-9 to TRBJ2-3, with TRBD2 matching 7 bases. This CDR3 region has 15 residues. CDR1 and CDR2 from the germline V gene are SEHNR and FQNEAQ (reference sequence). Unmatched junction bases numbered 4, after V lost 2 bases and J lost 2 bases. CDR3 protein: CASSLRAGLTDTQYF. The covered CDR3 bases are TGTGCCAGCAGCTTAAGAGCGGGGCTCACAGATACG.

With regard to this clone: The CDR3 end lies 3 residues beyond the end of the read and is filled in from the germline J gene. V is TRBV11-2 and J is TRBJ1-1; the D is unclear. Trimming removed 6 bases at V and 6 bases at J, with 14 bases between. The CDR3 runs to 13 residues. The V gene's germline CDR1 is SGHAT and CDR2 FQNNGV. The CDR3 bases that were read are TGTGCCAGCAGTACGACTTACCCTCCTGAA. Its translation: CASSTTYPPE. The entire CDR3 sequence reads CASSTTYPPEAFF.

As for this clone: From the germline J gene comes the end of the CDR3, since the read stops 3 residues before it. The rearrangement joins TRBV18 to TRBJ1-1; D might be TRBD1 (5 bases). V lost 5 bases to trimming and J lost 3 bases, with 16 bases between them. Germline V gene sequence: CDR1 KGHSH, CDR2 LQKENI. The CDR3 consists of 15 residues. CDR3 DNA, as far as it was read: TGTGCCAGCTCAAACACCGAGATAGGGGACACTGAA. Its protein is CASSNTEIGDTE. The whole CDR3 protein is CASSNTEIGDTEAFF.

Remarks on this clone: The DNA ends 3 residues before the CDR3 does, and the rest of the CDR3 is filled in from the germline J gene. The chain has TRBV20-1 and TRBJ1-6; no reliable D call. V lost 6 bases and J 0 bases, leaving 12 bases between the germline ends. Germline assignment: CDR1 DFQATT and CDR2 SNEGSKA (reference sequence). The CDR3 loop spans 15 amino acids. The CDR3 here is CSAAVGSSYNSPLHF. The sequenced CDR3 bases are TGCAGTGCCGCCGTTGGTAGCTCCTATAATTCACCC.

Notes on this clone: The read stops 3 residues short of the end of the CDR3; the missing end is completed from the germline J gene. The chain uses TRBV10-2 and TRBJ1-5; TRBD1 agrees at 7 bases. The germline V gene has CDR1 WSHSY and CDR2 SAAADI. The trim removed 3 bases at V and 4 bases at J, leaving 0 bases unmatched. The CDR3 is made up of 13 amino acids. The sequenced CDR3 bases are TGCGCCAGCAGTGAACAGGGGAATCAGCCC. Its translation is CASSEQGNQP. The CDR3, in full, reads CASSEQGNQPQHF.

About this clone itself: The read ends 3 residues before the CDR3 terminus; that terminus is restored from the germline J gene. The chain recombines TRBV29-1 with TRBJ2-7, with TRBD1 identical over 9 bases. The CDR3 is made up of 16 amino acids. CDR1 is SQVTM and CDR2 is ANQGSEA in the germline V gene. J gave up 0 bases and V 7 bases, and 13 bases lay outside the gene matches. Here the CDR3 reads CSATDSGTGSSYEQYF. The covered CDR3 bases are TGCAGCGCGACGGACTCCGGGACAGGGAGCTCCTACGAG.

Comment on this clone: The CDR3 end falls 3 residues outside the read, so it is completed with the germline J gene. V is TRBV5-1 and J is TRBJ2-7, with 7 bases matching TRBD2. V was clipped by 3 bases and J by 3 bases; unmatched bases: 12. The CDR3 is made up of 16 amino acids. Germline V gene data show CDR1 as SGHRS and CDR2 as YFSETQ. The CDR3 DNA, read in part, is TGCGCCAGCAGCTCCAGCGGGATTACTCGATTCTACGAG. Its translation: CASSSSGITRFYE. The whole CDR3 is CASSSSGITRFYEQYF.

Turning to this clone: The read ends 3 residues early relative to the CDR3; the germline J gene fills the gap. The chain joins TRBV5-4 to TRBJ2-5, with 10 bases that match TRBD2. The CDR3 loop spans 16 amino acids. J gave up 5 bases and V 2 bases, and 9 bases lay outside the gene matches. CDR1 and CDR2 from the germline V gene are SGHNT and YYREEE (reference sequence). CDR3 DNA (partial): TGTGCCAGCAGCTTCGGACTAGCGGCCCTCCAGGAGACC. Its protein product is CASSFGLAALQET. The whole CDR3 region reads CASSFGLAALQETQYF.

The CDR3 bases that were read are TGTGCCTGGAGCCCCTCAGATACG. Translated: CAWSPSDT. The whole CDR3 protein reads CAWSPSDTQYF. This chain joins TRBV30 and TRBJ2-3; the D is unclear. The sequence runs out 3 residues before the end of the CDR3; the remainder is reconstructed from the germline J gene. Germline values: CDR1 GTSNPN, CDR2 SVGIG (reference sequence). V was shortened by 3 bases and J by 4 bases, with 5 bases between the two germline ends. The CDR3 is 11 residues long.

The CDR3 bases that were read are TGTGCCAGTAGCCCGCATAAGGGTAACAATGAG. Its protein product is CASSPHKGNNE. The entire CDR3 protein is CASSPHKGNNEQFF. This chain joins TRBV19 and TRBJ2-1; D gene unclear. The sequence runs out 3 residues before the end of the CDR3; the remainder is reconstructed from the germline J gene. CDR1 is LNHDA, CDR2 SQIVND, per germline (reference sequence). The V end lost 6 bases, the J end lost 5 bases, and 14 bases lay between the germline ends. CDR3 length: 14 amino acids.

Turning to this clone: The read ends 3 residues shy of where the CDR3 ends; the end is completed using the germline J gene. The V gene is TRBV5-1, the J gene TRBJ2-5, with 10 bases matching TRBD2. CDR3 length: 16 residues. V lost 2 bases, J lost 2 bases, and 6 bases stayed unmatched. Germline CDR1 reads SGHRS; CDR2 reads YFSETQ. The part of the CDR3 DNA that was read is TGCGCCAGCAGCTTTGGTACAGCGGGAGGGCAAGAGACC. Its translation is CASSFGTAGGQET. The complete CDR3 sequence is CASSFGTAGGQETQYF.

The CDR3 reads CASRKTHVNTEAFF. The CDR3 bases that were read are TGTGCCAGCAGGAAGACACATGTGAACACTGAA. The V call is TRBV7-2, the J call TRBJ1-1; no definite D call. The DNA ends 3 residues before the CDR3 does, and the rest of the CDR3 is filled in from the germline J gene. Germline V gives CDR1 SGHTA, CDR2 FQGNSA. The CDR3 spans 14 residues. V lost 6 bases and J 0 bases, leaving 11 bases between the germline ends.

As regards this clone: The read terminates 3 residues before the CDR3 end, so the remaining end is supplied by the germline J gene. The chain is built from TRBV7-8 and TRBJ1-2; 7 bases fit TRBD1. After removal of 1 base from V and 7 bases from J, the junction contained 6 bases not matched to a gene. The germline V gene encodes CDR1 SGHVS and CDR2 FQNEAQ. The length of the CDR3 is 14 residues. CDR3 DNA, as far as it was read: TGTGCCAGCAGCTTAGGAGGGGCAGGGGGTGGC. This codes for CASSLGGAGGG. The complete CDR3 protein is CASSLGGAGGGYTF.

A remark on this clone: The read ends 3 residues shy of where the CDR3 ends; the end is completed using the germline J gene. V is TRBV30 and J is TRBJ2-3, with TRBD2 identical over 16 bases. The trim removed 2 bases at V and 3 bases at J, leaving 5 bases unmatched. The germline gives CDR1 GTSNPN, CDR2 SVGIG (reference sequence). This CDR3 region has 17 residues. The CDR3 loop reads CAWSKGLAGGRTDTQYF. The sequenced CDR3 bases are TGTGCCTGGAGTAAGGGACTAGCGGGAGGGCGAACAGATACG.

Points on this clone: The read gets to within 3 residues of the CDR3 end, and the germline J gene fills in the rest. The chain has TRBV11-2 and TRBJ1-4, with a weak D call TRBD1 (5 bases). CDR3 length equals 15 residues. Germline V gene lookup returns CDR1 SGHAT and CDR2 FQNNGV. Trimming removed 4 bases from V and 4 bases from J, with 13 bases in between. Incomplete CDR3 DNA: TGTGCCAGCAGCTCCCAGGGATTAAGTAATGAAAAA. Translation: CASSSQGLSNEK. The entire CDR3 reads CASSSQGLSNEKLFF.

Notes on this clone: The CDR3 goes on 3 residues after the read ends, and that part is filled in from the germline J gene. J is TRBJ1-5 and V is TRBV19; D may be TRBD1 (5 bases). The CDR3 has 17 amino acids. In germline, CDR1 is LNHDA, CDR2 SQIVND (reference sequence). V lost 5 bases to trimming and J lost 0 bases, with 17 bases between them. The CDR3 DNA, read in part, is TGTGCCAGTAGTCAGACAGACGGCTCCTATAGCAATCAGCCC. It yields the protein CASSQTDGSYSNQP. The CDR3 in full is CASSQTDGSYSNQPQHF.

The sequenced part of the CDR3 DNA is TGTGCCAGCAGGGCGGGCCACGAG. The encoded protein is CASRAGHE. The CDR3 in its entirety is CASRAGHEQYF. The chain employs TRBV2 and TRBJ2-7; D possibly corresponds to TRBD2 (5 bases). The missing CDR3 end, 3 residues past where the read stops, is filled in from the germline J gene. Germline CDR1 and CDR2: SNHLY and FYNNEI. This CDR3 contains 11 residues. V was clipped by 6 bases and J by 5 bases, with 8 bases between them.

About this clone: The sequenced fragment ends 3 residues before the CDR3 boundary, so the rest is inferred from the germline J gene. This sequence joins TRBV6-2 or TRBV6-3 and TRBJ1-4, with 9 bases that match TRBD1. Germline lookup yields CDR1 MNHEY and CDR2 SVGEGT. This CDR3 comprises 15 residues. The V segment lost 0 bases and the J segment 5 bases; nucleotides outside the gene matches: 1. The CDR3 region is CASSYSGTGNEKLFF. Incomplete CDR3 DNA: TGTGCCAGCAGTTACTCCGGGACAGGGAATGAAAAA.